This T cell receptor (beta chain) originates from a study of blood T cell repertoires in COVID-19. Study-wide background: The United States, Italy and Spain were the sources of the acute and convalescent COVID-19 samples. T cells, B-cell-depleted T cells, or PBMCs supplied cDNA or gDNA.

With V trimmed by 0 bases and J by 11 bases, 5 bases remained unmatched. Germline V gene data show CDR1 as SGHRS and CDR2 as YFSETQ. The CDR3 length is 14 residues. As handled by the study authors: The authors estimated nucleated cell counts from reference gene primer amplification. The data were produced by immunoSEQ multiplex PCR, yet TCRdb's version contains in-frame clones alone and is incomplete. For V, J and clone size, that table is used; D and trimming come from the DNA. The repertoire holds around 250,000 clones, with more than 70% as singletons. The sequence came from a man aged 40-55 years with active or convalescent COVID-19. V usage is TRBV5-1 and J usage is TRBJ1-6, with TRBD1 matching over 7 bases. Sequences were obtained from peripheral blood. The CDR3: CASSLGTGTAPLHF. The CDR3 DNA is TGCGCCAGCAGCTTGGGGACAGGCACGGCACCCCTCCACTTT.